These T cell receptor beta chains were read from a single sample in a study of T cell repertoires in cytomegalovirus infection. One entry per CDR3 protein, called by TCRdb with MiXCR from the reads. The data hold about 920,000 distinct CDR3 sequences, with about 33% observed a single time. Their target antigens are unknown. Sequenced here: cultured CD8+ T cells from PBMCs, sampled from culture after CMV antigen stimulation. These receptors were obtained from a human donor in good health (CMV status not recorded). Some clones in this sample may be carry-over from other donors' samples. The CDR3 runs from the conserved cysteine through the conserved F or W. The order of the fields is D gene, CDR3 length, clone size, J gene, V gene, CDR3 protein, CDR3 DNA. A D gene is named only where the DNA matches it firmly. Size values are once, few and many counts, or a class for expanded clones, and some rows have none.

- 20 few TRBJ2-3 TRBV6-6 CASSYLDPPRENLLADTQYF TGTGCCAGCAGTTACTTGGACCCCCCGAGAGAAAACCTATTAGCAGATACGCAGTATTTT
- 16 - TRBJ2-5 TRBV6-6 CASSYSIGGYQETQYF TGTGCCAGCAGTTACTCGATTGGCGGATATCAAGAGACCCAGTACTTC
TRBD2 17 - TRBJ2-7 TRBV6-2/TRBV6-3 CASSYGLAGGSSYEQYF TGTGCCAGCAGTTACGGACTAGCGGGGGGCTCCTCCTACGAGCAGTACTTC
- 17 - TRBJ1-1 TRBV19 CASSFRRAPNLHTEAFF TGTGCCAGTAGTTTTCGTAGGGCCCCAAACCTTCACACTGAAGCTTTCTTT
TRBD1 17 few TRBJ1-2 TRBV6-1 CASILSPGGSANYGYTF TGTGCCAGCATCCTCTCCCCAGGGGGTTCCGCTAACTATGGCTACACCTTC
- 15 - TRBJ2-1 TRBV12-3/TRBV12-4 CASSIRDVGYNEQFF TGTGCCAGCAGTATCCGGGACGTGGGATACAATGAGCAGTTCTTC
- 11 - TRBJ2-7 TRBV12-5 CASGLQGLQYF TGTGCTAGTGGTTTACAGGGCCTGCAGTACTTC
- 13 - TRBJ1-1 TRBV7-6 CASSLETTTEAFF TGTGCCAGCAGCTTAGAGACGACCACTGAAGCTTTCTTT
- 15 - TRBJ1-1 TRBV10-2 CASSAGTSVNTEAFF TGCGCCAGCAGTGCAGGGACCTCGGTGAACACTGAAGCTTTCTTT
- 14 once TRBJ1-2 TRBV6-6 CASSTTGEAYGYTF TGTGCCAGCAGCACCACGGGGGAGGCCTATGGCTACACCTTC
- 13 - TRBJ2-1 TRBV5-4 CASSLGAIDEQFF TGTGCCAGCAGCTTGGGCGCTATCGATGAGCAGTTCTTC
TRBD2 18 many TRBJ2-3 TRBV12-3/TRBV12-4 CASSGTSGSRSGTDTQYF TGTGCCAGCAGCGGGACTAGCGGATCACGATCTGGCACAGATACGCAGTATTTT
- 15 - TRBJ1-2 TRBV5-4 CASSRLQGMDYGYTF TGTGCCAGCAGCCGACTACAGGGTATGGACTATGGCTACACCTTC
TRBD2 18 few TRBJ2-1 TRBV15 CATSRDPLAGGKYNEQFF TGTGCCACCAGCAGAGATCCATTGGCGGGGGGGAAATACAATGAGCAGTTCTTC